These T cell receptor beta chains were read from a single sample in a study of blood T cell repertoires in COVID-19. Here immunoSEQ multiplex PCR was the method, and the copy in TCRdb shows in-frame clones only, minus some. The sample lists approximately 170,000 clones, approximately 84% seen once, with roughly 7.7% in the top ten. The sample taken for sequencing was peripheral blood. These receptor sequences come from a man aged 35-49 years who had recovered from COVID-19. CDR3s include the opening cysteine and the closing phenylalanine or tryptophan.

v_call cdr3_aa
TRBV7-9 CASSLRGKDLSYEQYF
TRBV30 CAWSNSGTGDGYTF
TRBV5-6 CASSLGAGVTQYF
TRBV10-3 CAISDGTPAVGNTIYF
TRBV7-9 CASSLPGRRIETQYF
TRBV10-3 CAIRERTATDTQYF
TRBV10-3 CAISDGGGRTEAFF
TRBV4-1 CASSQGIGLLNTEAFF
TRBV6-5 CASSSNYEQYF
TRBV5-8 CASSFGGTSYEQYF
TRBV6-1 CASSQAGSYSNQPQHF
TRBV28 CASSLVGGPQHF
TRBV24-1 CATQGTGDAGELFF
TRBV9 CASSVAGFYGYTF
TRBV4-3 CASSRRKSTEAFF
TRBV5-1 CASSLEGLAGAALGYEQYF
TRBV6-5 CASGTGYNSPLHF
TRBV28 CASSLTRTGGGEKLFF
TRBV15 CATSRDVAGQGLGGQFF
TRBV7-9 CASSQMGLDNSPLHF
TRBV18 CASSQGQNYEQYF
TRBV2 CASIRRGAFF
TRBV11-3 CASSPGGAPLAKNIQYF
TRBV9 CASSGETSTDTQYF
TRBV27 CASSPGDGYNEQFF
TRBV14 CASSQQPGLAAGELFF
TRBV6-2/TRBV6-3 CASSYLAGNNEQFF
TRBV7-2 CASSLVALTYNEQFF
TRBV6-5 CASSPQGSSYEQYF
TRBV28 CASSPTTGGMQPQHF
TRBV3-1/TRBV3-2 CASSKQGNQYF
TRBV6-2/TRBV6-3 CASSYATGWWTDTQYF
TRBV18 CASSPGARPLHF
TRBV6-5 CASSLISGSGGEQFF
TRBV4-3 CASSQGIAETYEQYF
TRBV7-9 CASSPPRLGHEEQYF
TRBV5-4 CASSATAGGQETQYF
TRBV11-3 CASRQGRRDSYNEQFF